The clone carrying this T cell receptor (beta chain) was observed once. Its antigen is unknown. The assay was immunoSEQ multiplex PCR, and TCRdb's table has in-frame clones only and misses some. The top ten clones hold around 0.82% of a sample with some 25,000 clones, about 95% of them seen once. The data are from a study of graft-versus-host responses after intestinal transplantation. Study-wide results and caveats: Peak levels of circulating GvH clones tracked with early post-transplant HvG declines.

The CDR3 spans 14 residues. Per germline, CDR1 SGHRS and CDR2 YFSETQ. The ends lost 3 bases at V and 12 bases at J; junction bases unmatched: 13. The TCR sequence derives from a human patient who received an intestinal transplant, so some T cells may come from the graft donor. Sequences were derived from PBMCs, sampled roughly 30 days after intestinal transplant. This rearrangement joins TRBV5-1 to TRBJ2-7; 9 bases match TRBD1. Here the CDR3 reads CASSYPGQGPGGYF. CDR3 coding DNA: TGCGCCAGCAGCTACCCGGGACAGGGCCCGGGAGGGTACTTC.